This record covers a single TCR beta chain. Its antigen is still unknown. The sample belongs to a study of cytomegalovirus exposure and HLA in healthy donors. Study-wide results and caveats: The classifier, whose performance was assessed in both the original and validation cohorts, reportedly diagnosed cytomegalovirus status with high specificity and sensitivity. Most subjects' HLA-A and HLA-B alleles were reportedly predicted from TCR beta sequences.

The donors gave bone marrow, and they were healthy. Nominally healthy donors were sampled, though unrecorded immune exposures were likely. 13 Jbeta primers and 60 Vbeta primers were used for the PCR. Produced via immunoSEQ multiplex PCR; TCRdb's table is partial and in-frame only. Here the sample spans 160,000 or so clones, approximately 82% being singletons. This clonotype was sampled from a male donor in good health and CMV-seropositive. Input material: PBMCs.

The CDR3 region has the DNA TGTGCTAGTGGTATCGGACAGGGTAGAAACACCATATATTTT. It translates to CASGIGQGRNTIYF. The V call is TRBV12-5, the J call TRBJ1-3; 8 bases line up with TRBD1. CDR1 LGHNT and CDR2 FRNRAP come from the germline V gene. J lost 5 bases, V lost 5 bases, and 5 bases had no gene match. The CDR3 has 14 amino acids.